The subject of this entry is one T cell receptor beta chain. Germline values: CDR1 LNHDA, CDR2 SQIVND (reference sequence). This CDR3 contains 16 residues. With V trimmed by 6 bases and J by 7 bases, 18 bases remained unmatched. The record originates from a study of blood T cell repertoires in COVID-19. About the research overall: From the United States, Italy and Spain came samples of acute and convalescent COVID-19.

In the original analysis: Using reference gene primer amplification, nucleated cell counts were estimated. Sequencing was performed with immunoSEQ multiplex PCR; in TCRdb, only in-frame clones are kept and a portion is missing. For V, J and clone size, that table is used; D and trimming come from the DNA. The sample has 130,000 or so clones, about 90% seen once; the top ten hold 10%. This receptor was obtained from a man in his sixties with active or convalescent COVID-19. Sample: peripheral blood. The chain recombines TRBV19 with TRBJ2-7, with 7 nucleotides matching TRBD1. The CDR3 loop reads CASSQSQRTGLGEQYF. CDR3 in DNA: TGTGCCAGTAGCCAATCGCAGAGGACAGGCTTGGGGGAGCAGTACTTC. The whole variable domain, filled in from reference TRBV19 and TRBJ2-7, reads DGGITQSPKYLFRKEGQNVTLSCEQNLNHDAMYWYRQDPGQGLRLIYYSQIVNDFQKGDIAEGYSVSREKKESFPLTVTSAQKNPTAFYLCASSQSQRTGLGEQYFGPGTRLTVT.